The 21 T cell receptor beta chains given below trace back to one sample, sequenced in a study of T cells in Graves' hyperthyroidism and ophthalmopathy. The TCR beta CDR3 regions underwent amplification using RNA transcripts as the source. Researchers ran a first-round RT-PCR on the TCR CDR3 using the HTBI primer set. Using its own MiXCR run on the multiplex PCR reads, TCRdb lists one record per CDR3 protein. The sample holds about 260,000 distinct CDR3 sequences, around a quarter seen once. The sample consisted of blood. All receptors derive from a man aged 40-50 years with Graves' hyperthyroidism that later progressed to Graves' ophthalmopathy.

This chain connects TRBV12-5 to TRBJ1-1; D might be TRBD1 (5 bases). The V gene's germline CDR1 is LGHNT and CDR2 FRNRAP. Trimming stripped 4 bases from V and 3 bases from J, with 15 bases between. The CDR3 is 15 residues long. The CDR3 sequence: CASGSGGPRDTEAFF. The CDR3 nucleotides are TGTGCTAGTGGTTCTGGCGGGCCCAGGGACACTGAAGCTTTCTTT.

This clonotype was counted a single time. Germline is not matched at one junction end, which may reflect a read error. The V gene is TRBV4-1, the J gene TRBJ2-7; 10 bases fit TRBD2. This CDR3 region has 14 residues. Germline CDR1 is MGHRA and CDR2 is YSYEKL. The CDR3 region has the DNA TGCGCCAGCAGCCAACCTAGCGGGAGTGAGTCTTTGTTCTTC. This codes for CASSQPSGSESLFF.

Here the CDR3 DNA reads TGTGCCAGCAGCAGGGACCCCCCAAGGAGCACCGGGGAGCTGTTTTTT. Its protein is CASSRDPPRSTGELFF. The genes are TRBV11-1 and TRBJ2-2, with D perhaps given as TRBD1 or TRBD2 (5 bases each). CDR3 size: 16 residues. CDR1 and CDR2 (germline): SGHAT, FQDESV (reference sequence). V dropped 5 bases and J dropped 4 bases, with 17 bases sitting between them.

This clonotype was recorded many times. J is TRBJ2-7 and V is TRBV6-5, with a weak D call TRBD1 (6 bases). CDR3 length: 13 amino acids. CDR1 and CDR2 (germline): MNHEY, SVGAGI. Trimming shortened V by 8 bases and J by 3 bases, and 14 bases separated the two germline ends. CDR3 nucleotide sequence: TGTGCCAGCCGGGACAAGCGCGACTACGAGCAGTACTTC. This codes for CASRDKRDYEQYF.

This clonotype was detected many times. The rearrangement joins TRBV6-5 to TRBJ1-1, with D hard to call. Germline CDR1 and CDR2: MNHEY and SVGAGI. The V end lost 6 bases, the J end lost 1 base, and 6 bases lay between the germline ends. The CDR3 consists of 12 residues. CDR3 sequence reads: CASRLPNTEAFF. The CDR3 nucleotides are TGTGCCAGCAGACTACCGAACACTGAAGCTTTCTTT.

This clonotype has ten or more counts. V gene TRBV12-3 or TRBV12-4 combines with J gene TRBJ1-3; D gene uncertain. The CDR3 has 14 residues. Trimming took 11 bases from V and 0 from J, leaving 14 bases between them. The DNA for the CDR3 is TGTGCCGCCCCGGTCTCGAGCTCTGGAAACACCATATATTTT. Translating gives CAAPVSSSGNTIYF.

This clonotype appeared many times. CDR3 DNA: TGTGCCAGCAGTCCACCCCCTCCAGGGGAGCTGTTTTTT. Its translation is CASSPPPPGELFF. The chain combines TRBV6-1 with TRBJ2-2; D ambiguous. With 5 bases removed from V and 8 bases from J, the gap between germline ends came to 12 bases. The CDR3 covers 13 residues. Germline CDR1 and CDR2: MNHNS and SASEGT.

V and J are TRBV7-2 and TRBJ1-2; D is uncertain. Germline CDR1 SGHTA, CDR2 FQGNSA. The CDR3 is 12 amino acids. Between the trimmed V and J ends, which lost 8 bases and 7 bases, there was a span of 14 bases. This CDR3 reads CASGPRSGGYTF. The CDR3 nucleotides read TGTGCCAGCGGACCGCGGAGCGGTGGCTACACCTTC.

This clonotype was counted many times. The CDR3 spells CASSIYGTENSNQPQHF. The CDR3 nucleotides read TGTGCCAGTAGTATCTATGGGACAGAAAATAGCAATCAGCCCCAGCATTTT. The chain couples TRBV19 to TRBJ1-5, with TRBD1 matching 7 bases. With 3 bases clipped from V and 0 bases from J, the junction kept 8 bases outside the gene matches. Germline CDR1 and CDR2: LNHDA and SQIVND (reference sequence). The CDR3 has 17 residues.

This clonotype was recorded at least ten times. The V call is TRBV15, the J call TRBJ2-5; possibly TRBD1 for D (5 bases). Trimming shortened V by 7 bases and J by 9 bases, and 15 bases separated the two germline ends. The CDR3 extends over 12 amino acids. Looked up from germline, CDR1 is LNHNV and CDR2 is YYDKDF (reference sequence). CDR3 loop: CATIDRAGSQYF. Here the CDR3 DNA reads TGTGCCACCATCGACCGCGCAGGGTCCCAGTACTTC. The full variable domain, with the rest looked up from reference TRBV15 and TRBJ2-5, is DAMVIQNPRYQVTQFGKPVTLSCSQTLNHNVMYWYQQKSSQAPKLLFHYYDKDFNNEADTPDNFQSRRPNTSFCFLDIRSPGLGDTAMYLCATIDRAGSQYFGPGTRLLVL.

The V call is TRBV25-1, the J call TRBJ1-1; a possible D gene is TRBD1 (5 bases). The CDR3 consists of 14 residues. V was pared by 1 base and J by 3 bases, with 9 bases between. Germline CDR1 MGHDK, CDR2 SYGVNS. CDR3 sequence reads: CASSEFRDDTEAFF. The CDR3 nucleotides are TGTGCCAGCAGTGAATTCAGGGACGACACTGAAGCTTTCTTT.

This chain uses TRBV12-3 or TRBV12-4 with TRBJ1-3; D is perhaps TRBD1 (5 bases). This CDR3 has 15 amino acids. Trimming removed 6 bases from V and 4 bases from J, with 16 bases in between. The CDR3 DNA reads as TGTGCCAGCAGAGTACAGGAAACATCGGGAAACACCATATATTTT. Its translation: CASRVQETSGNTIYF.

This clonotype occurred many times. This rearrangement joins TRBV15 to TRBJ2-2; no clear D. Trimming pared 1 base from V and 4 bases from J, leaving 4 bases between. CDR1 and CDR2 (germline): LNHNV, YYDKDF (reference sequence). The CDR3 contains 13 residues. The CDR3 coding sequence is TGTGCCACCAGCAGAGTACCCACCGGGGAGCTGTTTTTT. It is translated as CATSRVPTGELFF.

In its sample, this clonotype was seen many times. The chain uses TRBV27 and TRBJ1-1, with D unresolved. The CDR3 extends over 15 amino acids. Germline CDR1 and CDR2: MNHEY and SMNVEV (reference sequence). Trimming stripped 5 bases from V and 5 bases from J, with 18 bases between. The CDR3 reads CASSSLTASRTEAFF. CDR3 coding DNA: TGTGCCAGCAGTAGCCTTACAGCGTCTCGGACTGAAGCTTTCTTT.

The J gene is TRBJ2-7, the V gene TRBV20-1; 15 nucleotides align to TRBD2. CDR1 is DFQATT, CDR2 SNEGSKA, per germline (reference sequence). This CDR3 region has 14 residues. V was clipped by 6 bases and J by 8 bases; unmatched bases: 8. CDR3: CSADGLAGGPKQYF. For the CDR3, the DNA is TGCAGTGCAGACGGACTAGCGGGAGGGCCTAAGCAGTACTTC.

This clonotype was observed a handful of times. The CDR3 region has the DNA TGCAGTGCTAAGGGACAGCTGAACTATGGCTACACCTTC. Translated: CSAKGQLNYGYTF. The V call is TRBV20-1, the J call TRBJ1-2, with 7 bases fitting TRBD1. Germline V gives CDR1 DFQATT, CDR2 SNEGSKA (reference sequence). The CDR3 runs 13 residues. The junction had 4 bases not matched to a gene; V was cut back by 4 bases and J by 2 bases.

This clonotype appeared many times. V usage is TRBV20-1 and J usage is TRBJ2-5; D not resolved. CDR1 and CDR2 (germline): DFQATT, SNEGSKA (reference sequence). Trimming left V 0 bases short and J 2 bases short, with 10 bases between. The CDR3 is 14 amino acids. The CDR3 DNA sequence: TGCAGTGCTAGAGATCGGGCACTTCAAGAGACCCAGTACTTC. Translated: CSARDRALQETQYF.

CDR3 amino acids: CASSPPDTYYGYTF. The CDR3 DNA sequence: TGTGCCAGCAGCCCTCCGGACACTTACTATGGCTACACCTTC. V gene TRBV27 combines with J gene TRBJ1-2; D is possibly TRBD1 (5 bases). The CDR3 spans 14 residues. Germline V gene sequence: CDR1 MNHEY, CDR2 SMNVEV (reference sequence). The germline V and J ends were trimmed by 6 bases and 3 bases, with 14 bases remaining between them.

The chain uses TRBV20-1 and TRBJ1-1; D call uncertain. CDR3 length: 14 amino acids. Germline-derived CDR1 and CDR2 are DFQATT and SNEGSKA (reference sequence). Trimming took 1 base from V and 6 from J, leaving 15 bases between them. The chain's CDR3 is CSARGVGGIAEAFF. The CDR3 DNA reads TGCAGTGCTAGAGGGGTAGGAGGCATCGCTGAAGCTTTCTTT.

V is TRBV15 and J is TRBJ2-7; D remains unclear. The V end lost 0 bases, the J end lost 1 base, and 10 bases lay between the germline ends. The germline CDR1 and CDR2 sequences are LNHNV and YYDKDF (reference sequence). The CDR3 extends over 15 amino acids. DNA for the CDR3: TGTGCCACCAGCAGAGATTCTGGCAGTTCCTACGAGCAGTACTTC. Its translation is CATSRDSGSSYEQYF.

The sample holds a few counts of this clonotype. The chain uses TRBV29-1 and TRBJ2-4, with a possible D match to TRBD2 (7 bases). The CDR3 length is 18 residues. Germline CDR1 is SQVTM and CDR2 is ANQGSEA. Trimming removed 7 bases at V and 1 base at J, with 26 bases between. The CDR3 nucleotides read TGCAGCGCCAACCACCGGGGGCGCGGGGGCATCGCCAAAAACATTCAGTACTTC. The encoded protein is CSANHRGRGGIAKNIQYF.